This T cell receptor (beta chain) was identified during a study of response to subunit inactivated influenza vaccine. From the RT-PCR reads, TCRdb called clonotypes with MiXCR, one entry per CDR3 protein. The sample carries about 500,000 distinct CDR3 sequences, 16% recorded once. This CDR3 comprises 13 residues. CDR1 and CDR2 from the germline V gene are SGDLS and YYNGEE. Trimming took off 3 bases at V and 2 bases at J, with 9 bases between the two ends. The material sequenced was CD4+ T cells sorted from PBMCs, taken around 25 months after vaccination. The sequence was collected from a man aged 50 to 75 who received an inactivated influenza vaccine. The chain employs TRBV9 and TRBJ2-7; D remains unclear. The CDR3 here is CASSADLAYEQYF. The CDR3 region has the DNA TGTGCCAGCAGCGCCGACTTAGCCTACGAGCAGTACTTC.